Each of the 27 T cell receptor beta chains below was sequenced from the same sample in a study of T cell changes during pregnancy in multiple sclerosis. Clones were sequenced by immunoSEQ multiplex PCR, and TCRdb holds only the in-frame ones, with some missing. The sample carries some 60,000 clones, 80% to 90% recorded once. The sample here was CD4+ T cells from peripheral blood mononuclear cells, taken in the third trimester of pregnancy. These receptors were taken from a female donor with multiple sclerosis, enrolled in a pregnancy study.

The chain employs TRBV19 and TRBJ1-1, with 12 bases identical to TRBD1. V lost 5 bases, J lost 1 base, and 8 bases stayed unmatched. The CDR3 consists of 17 residues. CDR1 is LNHDA and CDR2 is SQIVND in the germline V gene (reference sequence). The CDR3 reads CASSFPGQGAGNTEAFF. The DNA of the CDR3 is TGTGCCAGTAGTTTTCCGGGACAGGGGGCCGGGAACACTGAAGCTTTCTTT. The full variable domain, with the rest looked up from reference TRBV19 and TRBJ1-1, is DGGITQSPKYLFRKEGQNVTLSCEQNLNHDAMYWYRQDPGQGLRLIYYSQIVNDFQKGDIAEGYSVSREKKESFPLTVTSAQKNPTAFYLCASSFPGQGAGNTEAFFGQGTRLTVV.

Concerning this clone: The same CDR3 also results from other DNA sequences found in this sample. The chain employs TRBV10-3 and TRBJ2-3; perhaps TRBD1 as D (5 bases). The CDR3 runs to 13 residues. V was shortened by 0 bases and J by 6 bases, with 7 bases between the two germline ends. Germline-derived CDR1 and CDR2 are ENHRY and SYGVKD. The CDR3 spells CAISESSGDTQYF. Here the CDR3 DNA reads TGTGCCATCAGTGAGTCGTCAGGGGATACGCAGTATTTT.

The rearrangement joins TRBV19 to TRBJ1-5; 7 bases match TRBD1. The ends lost 3 bases at V and 4 bases at J; junction bases unmatched: 3. The germline V gene encodes CDR1 LNHDA and CDR2 SQIVND (reference sequence). This CDR3 comprises 14 residues. CDR3 protein: CASSIVTGNQPQHF. The CDR3 DNA reads TGTGCCAGTAGTATTGTGACAGGGAATCAGCCCCAGCATTTT.

This clone was found once. V and J are TRBV9 and TRBJ2-5, with D tentatively TRBD1 (5 bases). The CDR3 sequence is 17 residues long. Deletions cut 3 bases from V and 5 bases from J, with 23 bases between. The germline gives CDR1 SGDLS, CDR2 YYNGEE. CDR3 amino acids: CASSASTSRGPRETQYF. The DNA of the CDR3 is TGTGCCAGCAGCGCTTCTACCTCTAGGGGCCCGCGCGAGACCCAGTACTTC.

The J gene is TRBJ2-7, the V gene TRBV2, with 7 bases matching TRBD2. CDR1 is SNHLY and CDR2 is FYNNEI in the germline V gene. This CDR3 is 15 amino acids long. V lost 5 bases, J lost 0 bases, and 7 bases stayed unmatched. CDR3 sequence (DNA): TGTGCCAGCAGTCGTGGGGGGGACCCCTCCTACGAGCAGTACTTC. This codes for CASSRGGDPSYEQYF.

The V call is TRBV2, the J call TRBJ1-1; the D is unclear. Trimming pared 8 bases from V and 8 bases from J, leaving 9 bases between. The CDR3 is made up of 10 amino acids. Per germline, CDR1 SNHLY and CDR2 FYNNEI. The CDR3 loop is CASRVKEAFF. The CDR3 DNA reads TGTGCCAGCCGCGTTAAGGAAGCTTTCTTT.

The V gene is TRBV6-5, the J gene TRBJ2-1; 8 bases agree with TRBD2. From germline, CDR1 is MNHEY and CDR2 SVGAGI. V shed 5 bases and J 1 base; nucleotides not matched to a gene: 4. CDR3 length: 15 residues. The DNA for the CDR3 is TGTGCCAGCAGTCCTAGCGGGCGGTCCTACAATGAGCAGTTCTTC. Amino acid sequence: CASSPSGRSYNEQFF.

This chain connects TRBV5-1 to TRBJ2-5; no clear D gene. CDR1 is SGHRS and CDR2 is YFSETQ in the germline V gene. The CDR3 has 15 amino acids. The V end was cut by 0 bases, the J end by 6 bases, with 15 bases between. CDR3: CASSLVASLRKTQYF. CDR3 DNA: TGCGCCAGCAGCTTGGTTGCCAGCTTGAGGAAGACCCAGTACTTC.

The chain links TRBV15 to TRBJ1-2; 7 bases agree with TRBD1. The J segment lost 3 bases and the V segment lost 2 bases, leaving 6 bases of the junction unmatched. The CDR3 has 15 amino acids. Germline CDR1 LNHNV, CDR2 YYDKDF (reference sequence). The CDR3 protein is CATSRQTGIHYGYTF. The DNA of the CDR3 is TGTGCCACCAGCAGACAGACAGGGATCCACTATGGCTACACCTTC. Combining the CDR3 with reference TRBV15 and TRBJ1-2 gives the whole variable domain DAMVIQNPRYQVTQFGKPVTLSCSQTLNHNVMYWYQQKSSQAPKLLFHYYDKDFNNEADTPDNFQSRRPNTSFCFLDIRSPGLGDTAMYLCATSRQTGIHYGYTFGSGTRLTVV.

DNA for the CDR3: TGTGCCATCAACCCTAACAGGGATTCCTTATCTTCTGGCTACACCTTC. Residues: CAINPNRDSLSSGYTF. The chain is built from TRBV10-3 and TRBJ1-2; tentatively, D is TRBD1 (6 bases). CDR1 is ENHRY and CDR2 is SYGVKD in the germline V gene. The CDR3 contains 16 residues. V was pared by 7 bases and J by 7 bases, with 25 bases between.

This rearrangement joins TRBV7-2 to TRBJ2-1, with D tentatively TRBD1 (5 bases). V dropped 2 bases and J dropped 8 bases, with 16 bases sitting between them. This CDR3 has 15 residues. Germline V gives CDR1 SGHTA, CDR2 FQGNSA. This CDR3 reads CASSLSRAAWYEQFF. CDR3 sequence (DNA): TGTGCCAGCAGCTTAAGCAGGGCCGCTTGGTATGAGCAGTTCTTC.

The chain carries TRBV19 and TRBJ2-5, with D possibly being TRBD1 (6 bases). This CDR3 is built from 14 residues. CDR1 is LNHDA, CDR2 SQIVND, per germline (reference sequence). Between the trimmed V and J ends, which lost 4 bases and 1 base, there was a span of 10 bases. CDR3 nucleotide sequence: TGTGCCAGTAGTAGAGTGGACAGCCAAGAGACCCAGTACTTC. Translating it yields CASSRVDSQETQYF.

The V gene is TRBV30, the J gene TRBJ2-1; 9 bases are a match to TRBD1. Germline CDR1 and CDR2: GTSNPN and SVGIG (reference sequence). The J segment lost 7 bases and the V segment lost 1 base, leaving 2 bases of the junction unmatched. CDR3 length equals 13 residues. The CDR3 reads CAWSGQGVNEQFF. The CDR3 bases are TGTGCCTGGAGTGGACAGGGGGTGAATGAGCAGTTCTTC.

This chain links TRBV5-1 with TRBJ1-4; perhaps TRBD1 as D (5 bases). The CDR3 runs to 15 residues. Germline assignment: CDR1 SGHRS and CDR2 YFSETQ. The ends were cut back, 1 base at V and 7 bases at J, with 14 bases in the middle. CDR3 residues: CASSLYAGSSEKLFF. The CDR3 nucleotides are TGCGCCAGCAGCTTGTATGCAGGGTCATCTGAAAAACTGTTTTTT.

The V call is TRBV18, the J call TRBJ1-2, with a weak D call TRBD1 (6 bases). Trimming removed 6 bases at V and 7 bases at J, with 27 bases between. Germline CDR1 and CDR2: KGHSH and LQKENI. CDR3 length: 17 amino acids. DNA of the CDR3: TGTGCCAGCTCCCTACAAACGACAGGTATTAAACCTGGTGGCTACACCTTC. Translating it yields CASSLQTTGIKPGGYTF.

The chain joins TRBV6-5 to TRBJ1-2; D is possibly TRBD1 (5 bases). This CDR3 is built from 12 residues. V was cut by 0 bases and J by 8 bases, with 7 bases left in between. Germline V gene lookup returns CDR1 MNHEY and CDR2 SVGAGI. The CDR3 sequence is CASSYSGRGYTF. The CDR3 nucleotides are TGTGCCAGCAGTTACTCGGGGCGAGGCTACACCTTC.

The genes are TRBV27 and TRBJ1-5; D remains ambiguous. Trimming removed 5 bases from V and 2 bases from J, with 16 bases in between. From germline, CDR1 is MNHEY and CDR2 SMNVEV (reference sequence). The CDR3 has 16 amino acids. The DNA for the CDR3 is TGTGCCAGCAGTCCATACCCCGGCGGCCGCAATCAGCCCCAGCATTTT. Its translation is CASSPYPGGRNQPQHF.

The chain uses TRBV7-9 and TRBJ2-4; D gene ambiguous. Looked up from germline, CDR1 is SEHNR and CDR2 is FQNEAQ (reference sequence). The CDR3 consists of 16 residues. Trimming left V 1 base short and J 3 bases short, with 13 bases between. The CDR3, as DNA: TGTGCCAGCAGCTTAGGTTCCGGGTTGGACAAAAACATTCAGTACTTC. It codes for CASSLGSGLDKNIQYF.

Written as DNA, the CDR3 is TGTGCCAGCAGCGAAATTCAGGGCCGGGGCACAGATACGCAGTATTTT. This sequence encodes CASSEIQGRGTDTQYF. The rearrangement joins TRBV25-1 to TRBJ2-3, with a tentative D call TRBD1 (5 bases). Looked up from germline, CDR1 is MGHDK and CDR2 is SYGVNS. This CDR3 comprises 16 residues. V lost 6 bases and J lost 1, with 17 bases in between.

The chain joins TRBV19 to TRBJ2-5; 9 bases fit TRBD2. V was clipped by 8 bases and J by 3 bases; unmatched bases: 4. The V gene's germline CDR1 is LNHDA and CDR2 SQIVND (reference sequence). This CDR3 has 13 residues. Written as DNA, the CDR3 is TGTGCCAGTCGAAGACTAGCGGAAGAGACCCAGTACTTC. Translated, it gives CASRRLAEETQYF.

The V call is TRBV18, the J call TRBJ2-7; possible D gene TRBD1, 5 bases. This CDR3 comprises 14 residues. Germline V gene sequence: CDR1 KGHSH, CDR2 LQKENI. Trimming shortened V by 2 bases and J by 4 bases, and 12 bases separated the two germline ends. The CDR3 sequence: CASSPNQDNYEQYF. The CDR3 DNA reads TGTGCCAGCTCACCAAATCAGGACAATTACGAGCAGTACTTC. Variable domain in full (rest from reference TRBV18 and TRBJ2-7): NAGVMQNPRHLVRRRGQEARLRCSPMKGHSHVYWYRQLPEEGLKFMVYLQKENIIDESGMPKERFSAEFPKEGPSILRIQQVVRGDSAAYFCASSPNQDNYEQYFGPGTRLTVT.

This clone showed up just once. The chain joins TRBV25-1 to TRBJ1-3; TRBD1 is a possible D gene (5 bases). Germline lookup yields CDR1 MGHDK and CDR2 SYGVNS. Trimming took 2 bases from V and 3 from J, leaving 11 bases between them. The CDR3 length is 15 residues. The CDR3 sequence is CASSETGVGGNTIYF. In DNA form, the CDR3 reads TGTGCCAGCAGTGAAACGGGGGTGGGTGGAAACACCATATATTTT.

The rearrangement uses TRBV4-2 and TRBJ2-2; 13 bases are shared with TRBD2. The germline CDR1 and CDR2 sequences are LGHNA and YNFKEQ. Losses at the gene ends were 1 base for V and 5 bases for J; bases not matched to a gene: 4. CDR3 size: 17 residues. The CDR3 DNA reads as TGTGCCAGCAGCCAAGCACTAGCGGGAGGGAGGACCGGGGAGCTGTTTTTT. Its protein is CASSQALAGGRTGELFF.

This sequence joins TRBV7-2 and TRBJ1-5, with 8 bases that match TRBD1. Germline V lookup: CDR1 SGHTA, CDR2 FQGNSA. V shed 1 base, J shed 6 bases, and the junction held 11 bases outside the gene matches. The CDR3 runs to 17 residues. In nucleotides, the CDR3 is TGTGCCAGCAGCTTAGGCCTTTCAGGGGGCGGAAGTCAGCCCCAGCATTTT. Translating it yields CASSLGLSGGGSQPQHF.

The CDR3 DNA reads as TGTGCCAGCAGCTCTCAACTAGCGGGGACCACCGGGGAGCTGTTTTTT. Translated, it gives CASSSQLAGTTGELFF. The rearrangement joins TRBV11-2 to TRBJ2-2, with TRBD2 matching 10 bases. This CDR3 contains 16 residues. Germline V gene data show CDR1 as SGHAT and CDR2 as FQNNGV. V was clipped by 4 bases and J by 4 bases; unmatched bases: 6.

This chain links TRBV30 with TRBJ1-5; D not certain. Germline values: CDR1 GTSNPN, CDR2 SVGIG (reference sequence). With 1 base removed from V and 12 bases from J, the gap between germline ends came to 19 bases. The CDR3 spans 14 residues. CDR3 nucleotides: TGTGCCTGGAGTGGCACGCGGGTCTCAACAGTCCAGCATTTT. Its translation is CAWSGTRVSTVQHF.

This chain uses TRBV5-6 with TRBJ2-7; D uncertain. Trimming removed 3 bases at V and 4 bases at J, with 11 bases between. Germline CDR1 is SGHDT and CDR2 is YYEEEE. The CDR3 consists of 13 residues. In nucleotides, the CDR3 is TGTGCCAGCAGCTCGTGGGCGAGATACGAGCAGTACTTC. It is translated as CASSSWARYEQYF.